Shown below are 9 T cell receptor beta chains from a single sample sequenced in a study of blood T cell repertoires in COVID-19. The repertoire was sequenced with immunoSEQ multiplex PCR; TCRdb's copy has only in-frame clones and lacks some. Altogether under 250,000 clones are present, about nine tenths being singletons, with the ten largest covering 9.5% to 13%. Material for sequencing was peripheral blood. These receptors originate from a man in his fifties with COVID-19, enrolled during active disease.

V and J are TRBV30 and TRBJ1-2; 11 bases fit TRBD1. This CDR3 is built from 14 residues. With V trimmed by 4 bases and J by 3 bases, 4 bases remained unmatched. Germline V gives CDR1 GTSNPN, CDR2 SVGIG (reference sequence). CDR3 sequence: CAWNRDRGYYGYTF. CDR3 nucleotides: TGTGCCTGGAACCGGGACAGGGGGTACTATGGCTACACCTTC.

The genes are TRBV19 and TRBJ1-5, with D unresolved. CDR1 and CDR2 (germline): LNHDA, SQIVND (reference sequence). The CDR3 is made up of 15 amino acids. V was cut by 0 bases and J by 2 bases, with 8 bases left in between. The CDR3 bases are TGTGCCAGTAGTATAGAGACCGGGGGCAATCAGCCCCAGCATTTT. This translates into CASSIETGGNQPQHF.

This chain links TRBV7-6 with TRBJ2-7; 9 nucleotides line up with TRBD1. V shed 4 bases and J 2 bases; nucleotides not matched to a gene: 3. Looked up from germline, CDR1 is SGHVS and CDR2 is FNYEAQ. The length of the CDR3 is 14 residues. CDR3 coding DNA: TGTGCCAGCAGCTCGGGACAGGGTACCTACGAGCAGTACTTC. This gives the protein CASSSGQGTYEQYF. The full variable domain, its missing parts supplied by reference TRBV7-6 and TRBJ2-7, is GAGVSQSPRYKVTKRGQDVALRCDPISGHVSLYWYRQALGQGPEFLTYFNYEAQQDKSGLPNDRFSAERPEGSISTLTIQRTEQRDSAMYRCASSSGQGTYEQYFGPGTRLTVT.

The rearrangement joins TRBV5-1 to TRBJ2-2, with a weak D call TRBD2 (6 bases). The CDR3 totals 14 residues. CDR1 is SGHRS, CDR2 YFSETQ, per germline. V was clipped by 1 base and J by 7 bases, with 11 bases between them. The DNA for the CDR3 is TGCGCCAGCAGCTTGAGAGGGGAGGTCGGGGAGCTGTTTTTT. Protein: CASSLRGEVGELFF. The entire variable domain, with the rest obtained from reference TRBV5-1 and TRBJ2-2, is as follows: KAGVTQTPRYLIKTRGQQVTLSCSPISGHRSVSWYQQTPGQGLQFLFEYFSETQRNKGNFPGRFSGRQFSNSRSEMNVSTLELGDSALYLCASSLRGEVGELFFGEGSRLTVL.

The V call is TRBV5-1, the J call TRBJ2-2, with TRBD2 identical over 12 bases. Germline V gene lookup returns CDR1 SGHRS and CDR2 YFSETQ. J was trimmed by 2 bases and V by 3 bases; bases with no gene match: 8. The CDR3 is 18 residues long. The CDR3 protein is CASSWKLAGGTNTGELFF. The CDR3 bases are TGCGCCAGCAGCTGGAAACTAGCGGGGGGAACTAACACCGGGGAGCTGTTTTTT.

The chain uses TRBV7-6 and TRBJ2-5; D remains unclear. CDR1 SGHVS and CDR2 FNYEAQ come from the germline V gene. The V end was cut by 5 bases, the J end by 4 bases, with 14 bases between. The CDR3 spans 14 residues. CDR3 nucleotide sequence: TGTGCCAGCAGCCTCCGTCGAGATACAGAGACCCAGTACTTC. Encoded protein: CASSLRRDTETQYF. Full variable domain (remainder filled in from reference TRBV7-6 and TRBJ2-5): GAGVSQSPRYKVTKRGQDVALRCDPISGHVSLYWYRQALGQGPEFLTYFNYEAQQDKSGLPNDRFSAERPEGSISTLTIQRTEQRDSAMYRCASSLRRDTETQYFGPGTRLLVL.

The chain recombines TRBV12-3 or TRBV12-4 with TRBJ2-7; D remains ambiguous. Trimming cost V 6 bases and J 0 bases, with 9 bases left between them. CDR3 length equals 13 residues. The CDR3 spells CASRDSTSYEQYF. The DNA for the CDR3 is TGTGCCAGCAGAGACTCGACCTCCTACGAGCAGTACTTC.

CDR3 in amino acids: CASRDGQGAFGYTF. In DNA form, the CDR3 reads TGTGCCAGCAGGGATGGACAGGGGGCGTTTGGCTACACCTTC. The rearrangement links TRBV5-6 to TRBJ1-2; 11 positions agree with TRBD1. Germline CDR1 and CDR2: SGHDT and YYEEEE. This CDR3 is built from 14 residues. The V segment lost 5 bases and the J segment 7 bases; nucleotides outside the gene matches: 7.

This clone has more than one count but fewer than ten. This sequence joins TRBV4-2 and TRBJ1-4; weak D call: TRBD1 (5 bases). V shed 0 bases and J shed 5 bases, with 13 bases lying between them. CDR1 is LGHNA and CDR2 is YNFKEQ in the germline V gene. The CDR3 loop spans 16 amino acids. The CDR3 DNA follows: TGTGCCAGCAGCCAAGATCTAGGGCAGGGAAATGAAAAACTGTTTTTT. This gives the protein CASSQDLGQGNEKLFF.